This TCR beta chain was found in a study of cytomegalovirus exposure and HLA in healthy donors. Across the whole study: Earlier findings included about 120 million unique TCR beta sequences obtained from 150 million to 200 million T cells.

Whole-study findings and limits: Per published accounts, TCR beta sequences correctly predicted the HLA-A and HLA-B alleles of most subjects. Follow-up analysis later connected one missense variant in DCLRE1C with trimming of TCR beta V- and J-genes. A reported reduction in N-insertions relative to the roughly 700-donor mean was seen in an Asian-associated ancestry cluster in a later analysis.

Details on this clone: Its antigen is not known.

PCR used 60 Vbeta primers and 13 Jbeta primers. Produced via immunoSEQ multiplex PCR; TCRdb's table is partial and in-frame only. Among 200,000 to 300,000 clones listed, around 81% were seen once. This clonotype originated in a woman aged 60-75 years in good health and CMV-seropositive. The sequencing input was PBMCs.

Here the CDR3 DNA reads TGTGCCAGCAGTCGGGAGCGGCAAGAGACCCAGTACTTC. Its protein is CASSRERQETQYF. The gene calls are TRBV7-2 and TRBJ2-5; D might be TRBD2 (6 bases). Trimming stripped 6 bases from V and 2 bases from J, with 10 bases between. CDR1 is SGHTA, CDR2 FQGNSA, per germline. CDR3 size: 13 residues.